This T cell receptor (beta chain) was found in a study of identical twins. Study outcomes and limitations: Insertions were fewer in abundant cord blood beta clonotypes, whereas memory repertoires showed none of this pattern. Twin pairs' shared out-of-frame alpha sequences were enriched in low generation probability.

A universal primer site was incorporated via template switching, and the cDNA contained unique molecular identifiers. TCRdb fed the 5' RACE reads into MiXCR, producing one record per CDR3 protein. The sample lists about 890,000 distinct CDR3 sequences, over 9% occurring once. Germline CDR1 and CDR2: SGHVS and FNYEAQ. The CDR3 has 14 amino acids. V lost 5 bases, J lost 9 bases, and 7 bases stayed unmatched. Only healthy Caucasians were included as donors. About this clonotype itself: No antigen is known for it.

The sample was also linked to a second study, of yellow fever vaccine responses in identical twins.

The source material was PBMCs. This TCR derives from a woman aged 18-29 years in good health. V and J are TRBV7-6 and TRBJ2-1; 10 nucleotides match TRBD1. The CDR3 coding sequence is TGTGCCAGCAGCCCGACAGGGGGCTGGAGTGAGCAGTTCTTC. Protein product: CASSPTGGWSEQFF. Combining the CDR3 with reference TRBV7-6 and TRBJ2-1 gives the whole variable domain GAGVSQSPRYKVTKRGQDVALRCDPISGHVSLYWYRQALGQGPEFLTYFNYEAQQDKSGLPNDRFSAERPEGSISTLTIQRTEQRDSAMYRCASSPTGGWSEQFFGPGTRLTVL.